Below, 21 T cell receptor beta chains from the same sample are listed, as sequenced in a study of technical replicates of blood from several donors. Clones were sequenced by immunoSEQ multiplex PCR, and TCRdb holds only the in-frame ones, with some missing. The sample contains under 80,000 clones, 90% to 95% of which appear only once. The source material was T cells isolated from PBMCs. The receptor source for this set is a human donor in good health.

This clone occurred a few times. J is TRBJ2-1 and V is TRBV6-1; no clear D gene. Germline CDR1 MNHNS, CDR2 SASEGT. V was shortened by 2 bases and J by 9 bases, with 11 bases between the two germline ends. The CDR3 length is 13 residues. The CDR3 loop reads CASSEMAVGEQFF. The DNA of the CDR3 is TGTGCCAGCAGTGAAATGGCAGTTGGTGAGCAGTTCTTC.

This clone was counted once. The chain recombines TRBV25-1 with TRBJ2-2; 9 nucleotides agree with TRBD1. V shed 10 bases and J 7 bases; nucleotides not matched to a gene: 13. This CDR3 is built from 15 residues. Germline CDR1 is MGHDK and CDR2 is SYGVNS. This CDR3 reads CATRRTDRGIGELFF. The CDR3 region has the DNA TGTGCCACCCGTCGTACGGACAGGGGAATCGGGGAGCTGTTTTTT.

This clone was seen just once. V usage is TRBV5-1 and J usage is TRBJ1-5; no firm D call. The CDR3 has 13 residues. Germline lookup yields CDR1 SGHRS and CDR2 YFSETQ. With 4 bases removed from V and 0 bases from J, the gap between germline ends came to 5 bases. The CDR3 bases are TGCGCCAGCAGCACAGATAGCAATCAGCCCCAGCATTTT. Translation gives CASSTDSNQPQHF. The variable domain in full, completed from reference TRBV5-1 and TRBJ1-5, reads KAGVTQTPRYLIKTRGQQVTLSCSPISGHRSVSWYQQTPGQGLQFLFEYFSETQRNKGNFPGRFSGRQFSNSRSEMNVSTLELGDSALYLCASSTDSNQPQHFGDGTRLSIL.

The chain combines TRBV27 with TRBJ2-3; TRBD1 matches at 7 bases. The CDR3 has 17 amino acids. With 4 bases clipped from V and 0 bases from J, the junction kept 10 bases outside the gene matches. Germline assignment: CDR1 MNHEY and CDR2 SMNVEV (reference sequence). The CDR3, as DNA: TGTGCCAGCAGTTCGTTAAGGAGGACAGGTAGCACAGATACGCAGTATTTT. It translates to CASSSLRRTGSTDTQYF.

The chain employs TRBV9 and TRBJ1-4; 8 positions agree with TRBD1. The CDR3 has 16 amino acids. The ends lost 3 bases at V and 8 bases at J; junction bases unmatched: 12. CDR1 and CDR2 (germline): SGDLS, YYNGEE. This CDR3 reads CASSAGSRTGREKLFF. CDR3 bases: TGTGCCAGCAGCGCAGGGTCTCGGACAGGGAGGGAAAAACTGTTTTTT.

V is TRBV4-1 and J is TRBJ1-5, with 8 bases matching TRBD1. The V segment lost 4 bases and the J segment 10 bases; nucleotides outside the gene matches: 15. Germline-derived CDR1 and CDR2 are MGHRA and YSYEKL. The CDR3 has 16 amino acids. The CDR3 DNA reads TGCGCCAGCAGCCGGATGGACAGGGTACCCGTCCCTCCCCAGCATTTT. Translating it yields CASSRMDRVPVPPQHF.

CDR3 sequence (DNA): TGCGCCAGCAGCTTGGCCATAGCGGGGGGCCCCACAGATACGCAGTATTTT. Translated, it gives CASSLAIAGGPTDTQYF. V and J are TRBV5-1 and TRBJ2-3, with TRBD2 matching 10 bases. The CDR3 is made up of 17 amino acids. The V gene's germline CDR1 is SGHRS and CDR2 YFSETQ. J gave up 2 bases and V 0 bases, and 6 bases lay outside the gene matches.

This chain links TRBV4-1 with TRBJ2-7; D ambiguous. Germline-derived CDR1 and CDR2 are MGHRA and YSYEKL. Trimming took off 0 bases at V and 3 bases at J, with 6 bases between the two ends. This CDR3 is 13 amino acids long. The CDR3, as DNA: TGCGCCAGCAGCCAAGATCACAGCTACGAGCAGTACTTC. This sequence encodes CASSQDHSYEQYF.

This chain connects TRBV25-1 to TRBJ2-3; 7 nucleotides agree with TRBD1. The germline CDR1 and CDR2 sequences are MGHDK and SYGVNS. This CDR3 has 15 amino acids. Germline trimming cut 6 bases from V and 6 bases from J; bases unmatched to any gene: 12. CDR3 loop: CASRASGQMWDTQYF. The CDR3 region has the DNA TGTGCCAGCAGGGCCTCGGGACAGATGTGGGATACGCAGTATTTT. The full variable domain, rest sourced from reference TRBV25-1 and TRBJ2-3, is EADIYQTPRYLVIGTGKKITLECSQTMGHDKMYWYQQDPGMELHLIHYSYGVNSTEKGDLSSESTVSRIRTEHFPLTLESARPSHTSQYLCASRASGQMWDTQYFGPGTRLTVL.

This chain links TRBV28 with TRBJ1-1; possible D gene TRBD1, 5 bases. This CDR3 is 12 amino acids long. Trimming left V 5 bases short and J 8 bases short, with 12 bases between. Germline V lookup: CDR1 MDHEN, CDR2 SYDVKM. Here the CDR3 reads CASSQNGAEAFF. The CDR3 DNA sequence: TGTGCCAGCAGTCAGAATGGGGCCGAAGCTTTCTTT.

The chain carries TRBV5-1 and TRBJ1-5; D might be TRBD1 (5 bases). The CDR3 extends over 14 amino acids. Germline CDR1 SGHRS, CDR2 YFSETQ. The ends were cut back, 0 bases at V and 4 bases at J, with 8 bases in the middle. The chain's CDR3 is CASSLGQFNQPQHF. Here the CDR3 DNA reads TGCGCCAGCAGCTTGGGACAGTTTAATCAGCCCCAGCATTTT.

This chain uses TRBV7-9 with TRBJ2-7, with a tentative D call TRBD2 (6 bases). V was cut by 3 bases and J by 3 bases, with 21 bases left in between. Germline CDR1 is SEHNR and CDR2 is FQNEAQ (reference sequence). CDR3 length: 17 residues. The CDR3 sequence: CASSFPLRRGLDYEQYF. CDR3 DNA sequence: TGTGCCAGCAGCTTTCCGTTGCGGCGGGGATTGGACTACGAGCAGTACTTC.

This chain links TRBV2 with TRBJ2-3; TRBD2 matches 8 bases. Germline V gene lookup returns CDR1 SNHLY and CDR2 FYNNEI. With 6 bases clipped from V and 2 bases from J, the junction kept 13 bases outside the gene matches. This CDR3 region has 17 residues. CDR3 bases: TGTGCCAGCAGCCAAGAACCGGGACTAGGCTTCACAGATACGCAGTATTTT. Protein: CASSQEPGLGFTDTQYF.

The CDR3 sequence: CASSSRDRGNTEAFF. CDR3 nucleotide sequence: TGCGCCAGCAGCTCCCGGGACAGGGGTAACACTGAAGCTTTCTTT. The genes are TRBV5-1 and TRBJ1-1, with 10 bases lining up with TRBD1. The V segment lost 3 bases and the J segment 2 bases; nucleotides outside the gene matches: 4. The CDR3 runs 15 residues. Germline V gene data show CDR1 as SGHRS and CDR2 as YFSETQ. Looking up the rest from reference TRBV5-1 and TRBJ1-1 gives the full variable domain: KAGVTQTPRYLIKTRGQQVTLSCSPISGHRSVSWYQQTPGQGLQFLFEYFSETQRNKGNFPGRFSGRQFSNSRSEMNVSTLELGDSALYLCASSSRDRGNTEAFFGQGTRLTVV.

This clone was seen a single time. A read error may produce the germline difference seen at one junction end. This chain links TRBV2 with TRBJ2-7; a possible D gene is TRBD1 (5 bases). The CDR3 is 12 amino acids. Germline V gene sequence: CDR1 SNHLY, CDR2 FYNNEI. CDR3 protein: CASSPNRTPYDF. The CDR3 DNA sequence: TGTGCCAGCAGCCCCAACAGGACCCCTTATGACTTC.

This chain uses TRBV6-1 with TRBJ2-2; D might be TRBD1 (6 bases). V shed 7 bases and J shed 2 bases, with 14 bases lying between them. This CDR3 has 15 amino acids. CDR1 is MNHNS and CDR2 is SASEGT in the germline V gene. CDR3 DNA sequence: TGTGCCAGCAAGCTCAGGGGTACTAACACCGGGGAGCTGTTTTTT. Protein product: CASKLRGTNTGELFF.

This chain uses TRBV5-1 with TRBJ2-7, with 11 nucleotides matching TRBD1. V shed 4 bases and J 7 bases; nucleotides not matched to a gene: 16. Germline CDR1 and CDR2: SGHRS and YFSETQ. The CDR3 has 17 amino acids. Here the CDR3 reads CASSPSGRGTGGDEQYF. Written as DNA, the CDR3 is TGCGCCAGCAGCCCCTCGGGGAGGGGGACAGGGGGAGATGAGCAGTACTTC. Filled out from reference TRBV5-1 and TRBJ2-7, the complete variable domain reads KAGVTQTPRYLIKTRGQQVTLSCSPISGHRSVSWYQQTPGQGLQFLFEYFSETQRNKGNFPGRFSGRQFSNSRSEMNVSTLELGDSALYLCASSPSGRGTGGDEQYFGPGTRLTVT.

This clone is a singleton in its sample. The chain recombines TRBV7-9 with TRBJ2-7, with D possibly being TRBD1 (6 bases). The CDR3 is 14 amino acids. V shed 7 bases and J shed 5 bases, with 18 bases lying between them. Germline assignment: CDR1 SEHNR and CDR2 FQNEAQ (reference sequence). In DNA form, the CDR3 reads TGTGCCAGCATGGACAGACCCTCATCCGACGAGCAGTACTTC. Translated: CASMDRPSSDEQYF.

The chain carries TRBV6-5 and TRBJ2-1; 11 nucleotides match TRBD2. The CDR3 is 15 residues long. The V and J ends lost 8 bases and 2 bases, in that order; junction bases with no gene match: 5. Germline V CDR1 and CDR2: MNHEY, SVGAGI. The CDR3 sequence: CASYMTSGAYNEQFF. The DNA of the CDR3 is TGTGCCAGCTATATGACTAGCGGGGCCTACAATGAGCAGTTCTTC.

The V gene is TRBV6-5, the J gene TRBJ1-2; 9 positions match TRBD1. CDR3 length equals 13 residues. Per the germline V gene, CDR1 is MNHEY and CDR2 is SVGAGI. V was clipped by 7 bases and J by 10 bases; unmatched bases: 10. CDR3 amino acids: CASKPGQGVLYTF. In nucleotides, the CDR3 is TGTGCCAGCAAACCGGGACAGGGCGTTCTCTACACCTTC.

This chain uses TRBV28 with TRBJ2-5; D perhaps matches TRBD2 (6 bases). In germline, CDR1 is MDHEN, CDR2 SYDVKM. With 5 bases removed from V and 3 bases from J, the gap between germline ends came to 13 bases. The CDR3 has 14 amino acids. CDR3 bases: TGTGCCAGCAGTACGGGACTTCCAGAAGAGACCCAGTACTTC. This codes for CASSTGLPEETQYF.